This T cell receptor (beta chain) appears in the sequencing data of a study of CD8 T cell repertoires and HIV-1 epitope variants. Study details: Twenty-five autologous and known Gag and Nef epitope variant peptides each stimulated T cells separately. Separate from the cultures, 1M uncultured T cells served as baseline.

The V gene lost 8 bases and the J gene lost 0 bases, with 10 bases spanning the gap. This CDR3 has 13 residues. Germline assignment: CDR1 SNHLY and CDR2 FYNNEI. Assay used: immunoSEQ multiplex PCR; TCRdb lists only in-frame clones, some missing. The sample includes 90,000 or so clones, around 75% of them seen just once. Many counts were recorded for this clone. Sequenced material: uncultured baseline CD8+ T cells from peripheral blood mononuclear cells (PBMCs). The J gene is TRBJ1-1, the V gene TRBV2, with a weak D call TRBD1 (6 bases). This clonotype was sampled from a male donor with HIV. CDR3 DNA sequence: TGTGCCAGCCTCAGGGACATGAACACTGAAGCTTTCTTT. This gives the protein CASLRDMNTEAFF.